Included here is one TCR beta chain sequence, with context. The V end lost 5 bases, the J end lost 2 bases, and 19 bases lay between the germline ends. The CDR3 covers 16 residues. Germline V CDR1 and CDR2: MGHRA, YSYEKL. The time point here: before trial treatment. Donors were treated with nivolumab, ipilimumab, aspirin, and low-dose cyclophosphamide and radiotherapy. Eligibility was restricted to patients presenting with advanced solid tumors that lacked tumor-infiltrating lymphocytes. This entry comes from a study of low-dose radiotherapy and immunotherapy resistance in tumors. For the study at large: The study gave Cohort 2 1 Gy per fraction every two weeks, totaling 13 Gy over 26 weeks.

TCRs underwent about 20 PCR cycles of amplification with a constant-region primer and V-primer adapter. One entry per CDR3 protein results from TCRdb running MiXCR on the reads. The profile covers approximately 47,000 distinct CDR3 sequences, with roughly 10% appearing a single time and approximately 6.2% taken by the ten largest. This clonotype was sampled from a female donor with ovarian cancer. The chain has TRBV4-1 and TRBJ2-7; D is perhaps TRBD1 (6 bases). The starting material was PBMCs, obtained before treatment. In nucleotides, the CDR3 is TGCGCCAGCAGCTCCCGGGACATCGGCCTTCCCTACGAGCAGTACTTC. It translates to CASSSRDIGLPYEQYF.